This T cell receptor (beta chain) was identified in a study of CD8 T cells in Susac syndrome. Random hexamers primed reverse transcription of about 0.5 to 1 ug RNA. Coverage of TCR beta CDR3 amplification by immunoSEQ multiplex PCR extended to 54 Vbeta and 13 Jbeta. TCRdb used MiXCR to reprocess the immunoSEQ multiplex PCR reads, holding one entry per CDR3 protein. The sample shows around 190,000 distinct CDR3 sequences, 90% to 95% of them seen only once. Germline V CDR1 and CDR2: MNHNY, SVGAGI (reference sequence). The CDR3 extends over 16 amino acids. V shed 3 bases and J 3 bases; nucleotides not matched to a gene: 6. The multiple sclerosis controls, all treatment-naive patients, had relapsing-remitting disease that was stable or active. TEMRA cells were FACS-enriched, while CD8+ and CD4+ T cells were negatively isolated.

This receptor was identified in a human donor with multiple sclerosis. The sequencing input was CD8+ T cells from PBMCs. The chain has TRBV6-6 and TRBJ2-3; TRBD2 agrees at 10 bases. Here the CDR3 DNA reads TGTGCCAGCAGTTATTTCCTAGCGGGAGCAACAGATACGCAGTATTTT. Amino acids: CASSYFLAGATDTQYF.